This T cell receptor (beta chain) stems from a study of early T cells in non-severe SARS-CoV-2 infection. Study background: The sequenced material was bulk RNA from unsorted whole blood, and its chains were unpaired. General observations from the study: Reliance on VDJdb matching favored anti-spike CD8 responses; private and CD4 specificities were missed.

Researchers tagged individual cDNA molecules with unique molecular identifiers. TCRdb ran MiXCR on the 5' RACE reads and lists one entry per CDR3 protein. The data contain fewer than 85,000 distinct CDR3 sequences, around 17% of them singletons. As to this clonotype: Antigen unknown.

Trimming took off 3 bases at V and 5 bases at J, with 10 bases between the two ends. The CDR3 spans 13 residues. Germline V gene data show CDR1 as SGHAT and CDR2 as FQNNGV. The TCR originated in an adult who was a healthcare worker with PCR-confirmed SARS-CoV-2 infection or an uninfected control (not recorded which). This rearrangement joins TRBV11-2 to TRBJ2-5, with D uncertain. The material sequenced was whole blood. This CDR3 is CASSLSRVETQYF. The CDR3 DNA reads TGTGCCAGCAGCTTGTCCAGAGTCGAGACCCAGTACTTC.